A single sample gave rise to the 32 T cell receptor beta chains below, sequenced in a study of T cell repertoires in cytomegalovirus infection. TCRdb redid the calling of the reads with MiXCR, one entry per CDR3 protein. The sample has 640,000 or so distinct CDR3 sequences, around a third seen once. These receptors are not linked to any known antigen. The specimen was cultured PBMCs, collected from culture after CMV antigen stimulation. These receptors originate from a human donor in good health (CMV status not recorded). Some clones in this sample may be carry-over from other donors' samples.

This clonotype has only a few counts. This chain joins TRBV4-3 and TRBJ1-4; D unresolved. Germline loops: CDR1 LGHNA, CDR2 YSLEER. Between the trimmed V and J ends, which lost 0 bases and 2 bases, there was a span of 13 bases. The CDR3 extends over 17 amino acids. For the CDR3, the DNA is TGCGCCAGCAGCCAAGATTCCGGTCGGCTGACTAATGAAAAACTGTTTTTT. Its translation is CASSQDSGRLTNEKLFF.

This clonotype occurred a few times. The chain employs TRBV27 and TRBJ2-3; D possibly matches TRBD1 or TRBD2 (5 bases each). The CDR3 loop spans 13 amino acids. Germline values: CDR1 MNHEY, CDR2 SMNVEV (reference sequence). Trimming cost V 7 bases and J 2 bases, with 10 bases left between them. This chain's CDR3 is CASMRGATDTQYF. In nucleotides, the CDR3 is TGTGCCAGCATGAGGGGCGCCACAGATACGCAGTATTTT.

This chain joins TRBV2 and TRBJ1-2; D remains ambiguous. This CDR3 contains 13 residues. Trimming cost V 2 bases and J 4 bases, with 8 bases left between them. In germline, CDR1 is SNHLY, CDR2 FYNNEI. The CDR3 nucleotides read TGTGCCAGCAGTGAAAGCCTGGGCTATGGCTACACCTTC. Protein product: CASSESLGYGYTF.

The chain has TRBV4-1 and TRBJ2-7; 8 nucleotides align to TRBD1. Germline values: CDR1 MGHRA, CDR2 YSYEKL. Losses at the gene ends were 2 bases for V and 3 bases for J; bases not matched to a gene: 6. This CDR3 comprises 15 residues. CDR3: CASSQMTGVRYEQYF. CDR3 coding DNA: TGCGCCAGCAGCCAAATGACAGGGGTACGCTACGAGCAGTACTTC.

This clonotype was observed a handful of times. This chain joins TRBV7-2 and TRBJ1-5, with TRBD1 identical over 9 bases. The CDR3 length is 15 residues. Trimming at V came to 8 bases and at J to 6 bases, leaving 11 bases not matched to a gene. CDR1 SGHTA and CDR2 FQGNSA come from the germline V gene. The CDR3 DNA follows: TGTGCCAGCGGCAAAACAGGGGGCGCAGGTCAGCCCCAGCATTTT. It specifies CASGKTGGAGQPQHF.

This clonotype was picked up a small number of times. The chain carries TRBV28 and TRBJ2-3; 7 bases map to TRBD1. V trimming: 5 bases; J trimming: 1 base; junction bases outside the gene matches: 6. CDR1 MDHEN and CDR2 SYDVKM come from the germline V gene. CDR3 size: 15 residues. The CDR3 region is CASSADRAGTDTQYF. CDR3 DNA: TGTGCCAGCAGTGCCGACAGGGCGGGCACAGATACGCAGTATTTT.

Ten or more counts support this clonotype. J is TRBJ2-5 and V is TRBV7-6; D perhaps matches TRBD2 (6 bases). The germline V gene encodes CDR1 SGHVS and CDR2 FNYEAQ. This CDR3 spans 15 amino acids. V was cut by 3 bases and J by 5 bases, with 16 bases left in between. The CDR3 coding sequence is TGTGCCAGCAGCTTTGGGGAGGCTTGGTCGGAGACCCAGTACTTC. Its translation: CASSFGEAWSETQYF.

This clonotype was detected ten times or more. The chain employs TRBV7-2 and TRBJ1-5; 7 positions agree with TRBD1. This CDR3 region has 13 residues. Per germline, CDR1 SGHTA and CDR2 FQGNSA. V lost 4 bases to trimming and J lost 7 bases; unmatched junction nucleotides: 4. For the CDR3, the DNA is TGTGCCAGCAGCTCGGACAGGTACCAGCCCCAGCATTTT. Amino acid sequence: CASSSDRYQPQHF.

This clonotype was seen more than once but under ten times. CDR3 amino acids: CASSLRSLAQDEQYF. DNA of the CDR3: TGTGCCAGCAGCTTAAGGTCTCTAGCACAGGACGAGCAGTACTTC. The chain carries TRBV7-2 and TRBJ2-7, with D perhaps assigned TRBD1 or TRBD2 (5 bases each). Germline V gene lookup returns CDR1 SGHTA and CDR2 FQGNSA. The V and J ends lost 2 bases and 5 bases respectively, with 16 bases between them. The CDR3 covers 15 residues.

This clonotype was detected only once. This chain connects TRBV4-1 to TRBJ2-3; D remains unclear. Per germline, CDR1 MGHRA and CDR2 YSYEKL. The CDR3 contains 17 residues. Trimming left V 1 base short and J 2 bases short, with 16 bases between. The CDR3 is CASSQGRLSRFTDTQYF. DNA of the CDR3: TGCGCCAGCAGCCAAGGAAGGTTGAGCCGATTCACAGATACGCAGTATTTT.

This sequence joins TRBV19 and TRBJ2-1; TRBD2 matches at 10 bases. V lost 0 bases to trimming and J lost 6 bases; unmatched junction nucleotides: 11. The CDR3 totals 18 residues. Germline loops: CDR1 LNHDA, CDR2 SQIVND (reference sequence). The CDR3 here is CASSIEGPAGGPPNEQFF. The CDR3 DNA sequence: TGTGCCAGTAGTATAGAGGGTCCAGCGGGAGGGCCTCCCAATGAGCAGTTCTTC.

The genes are TRBV5-4 and TRBJ1-2; 9 nucleotides match TRBD1. The CDR3 is made up of 16 amino acids. Germline trimming cut 4 bases from V and 0 bases from J; bases unmatched to any gene: 7. The germline V gene encodes CDR1 SGHNT and CDR2 YYREEE (reference sequence). The CDR3: CASSMTGTGTNYGYTF. Here the CDR3 DNA reads TGTGCCAGCAGCATGACCGGGACAGGGACTAACTATGGCTACACCTTC.

This chain connects TRBV6-5 to TRBJ2-3, with 12 bases fitting TRBD2. The CDR3 runs to 18 residues. With 6 bases clipped from V and 1 base from J, the junction kept 11 bases outside the gene matches. Germline V lookup: CDR1 MNHEY, CDR2 SVGAGI. In DNA, the CDR3 is TGTGCCAGCAGGGGGGAGACTAGCGGGGGCCCGGGCACAGATACGCAGTATTTT. Translated: CASRGETSGGPGTDTQYF.

The rearrangement links TRBV6-5 to TRBJ2-7; 9 nucleotides match TRBD1. The CDR3 length is 14 residues. The V and J ends lost 4 bases and 2 bases, in that order; junction bases with no gene match: 3. CDR1 and CDR2 (germline): MNHEY, SVGAGI. The CDR3 DNA sequence: TGTGCCAGCAGTTTTTACAGGGGGCCCTACGAGCAGTACTTC. This sequence encodes CASSFYRGPYEQYF.

This clonotype has a handful of counts. This sequence joins TRBV6-1 and TRBJ2-2; D not resolved. Germline V gene data show CDR1 as MNHNS and CDR2 as SASEGT. The V end lost 5 bases, the J end lost 1 base, and 8 bases lay between the germline ends. The CDR3 runs to 14 residues. CDR3 DNA: TGTGCCAGCAGTCCATTTCGGAACACCGGGGAGCTGTTTTTT. This translates into CASSPFRNTGELFF.

The rearrangement links TRBV5-6 to TRBJ2-4; a possible D gene is TRBD1 (6 bases). V was clipped by 10 bases and J by 0 bases, with 14 bases between them. The CDR3 has 14 amino acids. Germline CDR1 is SGHDT and CDR2 is YYEEEE. This CDR3 reads CAWQGTLAKNIQYF. CDR3 DNA: TGTGCCTGGCAGGGGACCCTAGCCAAAAACATTCAGTACTTC.

This clonotype was observed a few times. The chain couples TRBV19 to TRBJ1-1, with D perhaps matching TRBD1 (6 bases). V was trimmed by 2 bases and J by 3 bases, leaving 10 bases between them. Germline V gene data show CDR1 as LNHDA and CDR2 as SQIVND (reference sequence). The length of the CDR3 is 14 residues. The CDR3 DNA reads TGTGCCAGTAGTATATCAGGGGTCGACACTGAAGCTTTCTTT. Amino acids: CASSISGVDTEAFF.

This chain connects TRBV2 to TRBJ2-1, with 8 bases identical to TRBD2. Germline V gene lookup returns CDR1 SNHLY and CDR2 FYNNEI. The CDR3 loop spans 19 amino acids. V dropped 6 bases and J dropped 8; count of bases not matched to a gene: 24. The chain's CDR3 is CASRYSRLTGTRSSYEQFF. In DNA form, the CDR3 reads TGTGCCAGCAGGTATTCTCGTCTAACCGGGACTAGGTCTAGCTATGAGCAGTTCTTC.

About this clonotype itself: A read error may account for a junction end that differs from germline. This chain joins TRBV7-2 and TRBJ1-2; D remains ambiguous. This CDR3 is built from 14 residues. In germline, CDR1 is SGHTA, CDR2 FQGNSA. CDR3 amino acids: CASSPRGAYYGYTF. For the CDR3, the DNA is TGTGCCAGCAGCCCCCGGGGTGCGTACTACGGCTACACCTTC.

The chain employs TRBV15 and TRBJ2-3; unclear D gene. Per the germline V gene, CDR1 is LNHNV and CDR2 is YYDKDF (reference sequence). CDR3 size: 15 residues. V was pared by 4 bases and J by 5 bases, with 16 bases between. The CDR3 loop reads CATSKVRNQRDTQYF. The CDR3, as DNA: TGTGCCACCAGCAAGGTCAGAAACCAACGAGATACGCAGTATTTT. Combining the CDR3 with reference TRBV15 and TRBJ2-3 gives the whole variable domain DAMVIQNPRYQVTQFGKPVTLSCSQTLNHNVMYWYQQKSSQAPKLLFHYYDKDFNNEADTPDNFQSRRPNTSFCFLDIRSPGLGDTAMYLCATSKVRNQRDTQYFGPGTRLTVL.

The chain has TRBV5-4 and TRBJ2-1; TRBD2 aligns across 9 bases. Germline lookup yields CDR1 SGHNT and CDR2 YYREEE (reference sequence). V was pared by 3 bases and J by 7 bases, with 11 bases of the junction left unmatched. CDR3 length: 16 residues. CDR3 sequence: CASSSWGGRARNEQFF. The CDR3 DNA reads TGTGCCAGCAGCTCCTGGGGCGGGAGGGCCCGGAATGAGCAGTTCTTC.

This clonotype was seen only a few times. The chain joins TRBV6-6 to TRBJ2-7; D is unclear. The CDR3 loop spans 16 amino acids. V lost 0 bases to trimming and J lost 2 bases, with 14 bases between them. Germline assignment: CDR1 MNHNY and CDR2 SVGAGI (reference sequence). The CDR3 nucleotides are TGTGCCAGCAGTTACTCGACTCCTCCGAGGACCTACGAGCAGTACTTC. This sequence encodes CASSYSTPPRTYEQYF.

This clonotype was observed a few times. The chain employs TRBV4-3 and TRBJ1-4; 10 nucleotides line up with TRBD1. Trimming took 4 bases from V and 11 from J; bases not matched to a gene: 13. Germline values: CDR1 LGHNA, CDR2 YSLEER. The CDR3 covers 16 residues. The CDR3 bases are TGCGCCAGCAGCCCTTCGACAGGGGGCTATGGTGGGAAACTGTTTTTT. Encoded protein: CASSPSTGGYGGKLFF.

This clonotype is a singleton in its sample. The chain uses TRBV5-1 and TRBJ2-3, with a weak D call TRBD1 (5 bases). V lost 0 bases and J 2 bases, leaving 10 bases between the germline ends. CDR3 length equals 15 residues. Germline V gives CDR1 SGHRS, CDR2 YFSETQ. The CDR3 DNA reads as TGCGCCAGCAGCTTGGCCTCGACAGCCACAGATACGCAGTATTTT. Protein sequence: CASSLASTATDTQYF.

This clonotype was seen many times. This CDR3 is CASSLEGGNLGEQYF. In DNA, the CDR3 is TGTGCCAGCAGCTTAGAAGGTGGCAACTTGGGGGAGCAGTACTTC. The chain employs TRBV7-2 and TRBJ2-7; D remains unclear. Trimming shortened V by 1 base and J by 7 bases, and 17 bases separated the two germline ends. CDR3 size: 15 residues. Germline V CDR1 and CDR2: SGHTA, FQGNSA.

This rearrangement joins TRBV6-5 to TRBJ1-2, with D hard to call. Trimming removed 3 bases from V and 4 bases from J, with 15 bases in between. In germline, CDR1 is MNHEY, CDR2 SVGAGI. The CDR3 contains 15 residues. The CDR3 sequence is CASSYMWAPRYGYTF. The CDR3 DNA reads as TGTGCCAGCAGTTATATGTGGGCACCCCGCTATGGCTACACCTTC.

V usage is TRBV6-1 and J usage is TRBJ2-5, with D possibly being TRBD2 (5 bases). V was clipped by 2 bases and J by 5 bases, with 15 bases between them. The CDR3 consists of 15 residues. Germline CDR1 MNHNS, CDR2 SASEGT. CDR3 sequence reads: CASSETLDSVETQYF. In DNA form, the CDR3 reads TGTGCCAGCAGTGAAACCTTAGATAGCGTGGAGACCCAGTACTTC.

This clonotype was seen repeatedly, ten times or more. This chain links TRBV7-2 with TRBJ2-5; no reliable D call. V lost 7 bases, J lost 7 bases, and 16 bases lay in between. Germline CDR1 SGHTA, CDR2 FQGNSA. There are 13 residues in the CDR3. In DNA form, the CDR3 reads TGTGCCAGCACCCCCGAGTGGTTGGGGACCCAGTACTTC. Translated: CASTPEWLGTQYF.

This chain joins TRBV11-2 and TRBJ1-1; D is uncertain. V lost 3 bases to trimming and J lost 8 bases, with 19 bases between them. Germline values: CDR1 SGHAT, CDR2 FQNNGV. This CDR3 is built from 15 residues. CDR3 protein: CASSFRLPTFPEAFF. CDR3 nucleotides: TGTGCCAGCAGCTTCCGCCTGCCGACATTCCCAGAAGCTTTCTTT. The full variable domain, completed using reference TRBV11-2 and TRBJ1-1, is EAGVAQSPRYKIIEKRQSVAFWCNPISGHATLYWYQQILGQGPKLLIQFQNNGVVDDSQLPKDRFSAERLKGVDSTLKIQPAKLEDSAVYLCASSFRLPTFPEAFFGQGTRLTVV.

The CDR3 bases are TGTGCCAGCAGCCGTGGTGCCGGGACAGGGGAAGATGAGCAGTTCTTC. This encodes CASSRGAGTGEDEQFF. This chain links TRBV5-4 with TRBJ2-1; 10 nucleotides align to TRBD1. The CDR3 contains 16 residues. V was pared by 4 bases and J by 8 bases, with 12 bases of the junction left unmatched. CDR1 is SGHNT and CDR2 is YYREEE in the germline V gene (reference sequence).

The sample holds a few counts of this clonotype. V usage is TRBV7-2 and J usage is TRBJ2-2; D not certain. CDR1 is SGHTA, CDR2 FQGNSA, per germline. V was pared by 0 bases and J by 4 bases, with 6 bases between. CDR3 length: 14 amino acids. The chain's CDR3 is CASSLAVGTGELFF. The CDR3 region has the DNA TGTGCCAGCAGCTTAGCGGTGGGCACCGGGGAGCTGTTTTTT.

This chain joins TRBV19 and TRBJ2-1; 8 bases match TRBD1. The V and J ends lost 7 bases and 2 bases, in that order; junction bases with no gene match: 13. The V gene's germline CDR1 is LNHDA and CDR2 SQIVND (reference sequence). The CDR3 length is 17 residues. In DNA form, the CDR3 reads TGTGCCAGTAACCAGGCCTCAGGGGGCACGCCCTACAATGAGCAGTTCTTC. Its protein is CASNQASGGTPYNEQFF.